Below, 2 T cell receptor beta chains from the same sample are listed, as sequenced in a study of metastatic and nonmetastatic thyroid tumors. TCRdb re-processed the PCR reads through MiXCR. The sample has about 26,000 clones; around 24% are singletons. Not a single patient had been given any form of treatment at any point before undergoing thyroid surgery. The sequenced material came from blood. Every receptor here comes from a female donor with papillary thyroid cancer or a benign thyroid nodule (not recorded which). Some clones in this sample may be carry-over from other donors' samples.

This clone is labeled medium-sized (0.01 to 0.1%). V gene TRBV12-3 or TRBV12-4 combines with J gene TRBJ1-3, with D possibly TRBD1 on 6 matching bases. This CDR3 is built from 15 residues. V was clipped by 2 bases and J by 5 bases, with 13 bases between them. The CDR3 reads CASSLITGMRNTIYF. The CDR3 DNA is TGTGCCAGCAGTTTAATCACAGGGATGAGAAACACCATATATTTT.

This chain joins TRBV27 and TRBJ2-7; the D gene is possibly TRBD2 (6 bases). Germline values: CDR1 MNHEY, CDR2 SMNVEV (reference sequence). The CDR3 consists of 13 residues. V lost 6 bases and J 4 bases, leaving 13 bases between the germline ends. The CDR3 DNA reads TGTGCCAGCAGGAGATACGGGGGATACGAGCAGTACTTC. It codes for CASRRYGGYEQYF.